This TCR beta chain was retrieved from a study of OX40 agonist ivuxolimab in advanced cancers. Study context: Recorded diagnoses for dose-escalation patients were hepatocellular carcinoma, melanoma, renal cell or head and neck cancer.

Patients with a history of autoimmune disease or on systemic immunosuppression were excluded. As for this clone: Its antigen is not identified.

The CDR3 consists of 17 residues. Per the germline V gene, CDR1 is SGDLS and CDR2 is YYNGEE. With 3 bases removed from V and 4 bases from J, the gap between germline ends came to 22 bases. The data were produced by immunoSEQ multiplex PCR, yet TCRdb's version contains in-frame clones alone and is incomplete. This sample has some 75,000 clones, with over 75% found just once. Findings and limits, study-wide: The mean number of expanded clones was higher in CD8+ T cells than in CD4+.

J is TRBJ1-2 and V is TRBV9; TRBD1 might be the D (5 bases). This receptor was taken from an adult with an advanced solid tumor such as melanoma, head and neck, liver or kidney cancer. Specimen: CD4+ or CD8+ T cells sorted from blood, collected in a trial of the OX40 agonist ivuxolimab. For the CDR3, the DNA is TGTGCCAGCAGCGCCAATGGGGCCACTCGGTTGGGCTATGGCTACACCTTC. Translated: CASSANGATRLGYGYTF. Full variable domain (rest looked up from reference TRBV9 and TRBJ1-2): DSGVTQTPKHLITATGQRVTLRCSPRSGDLSVYWYQQSLDQGLQFLIQYYNGEERAKGNILERFSAQQFPDLHSELNLSSLELGDSALYFCASSANGATRLGYGYTFGSGTRLTVV.